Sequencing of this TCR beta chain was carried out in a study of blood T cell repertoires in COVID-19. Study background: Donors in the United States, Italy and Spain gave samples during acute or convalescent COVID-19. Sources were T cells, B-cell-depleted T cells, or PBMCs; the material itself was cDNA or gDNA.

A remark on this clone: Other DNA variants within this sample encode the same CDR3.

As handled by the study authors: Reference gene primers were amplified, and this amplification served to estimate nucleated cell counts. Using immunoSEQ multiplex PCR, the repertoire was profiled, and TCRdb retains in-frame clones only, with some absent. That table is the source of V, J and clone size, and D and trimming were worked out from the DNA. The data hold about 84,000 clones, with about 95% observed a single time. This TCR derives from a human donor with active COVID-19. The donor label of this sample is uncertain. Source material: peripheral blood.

CDR3 coding DNA: TGTGCCAGCAGCTTCGGCGGGAGCTCCTACGAGCAGTACTTC. Amino acids: CASSFGGSSYEQYF. This chain links TRBV7-2 with TRBJ2-7; TRBD2 agrees at 7 bases. After removal of 3 bases from V and 0 bases from J, the junction contained 2 bases not matched to a gene. This CDR3 has 14 amino acids. CDR1 and CDR2 from the germline V gene are SGHTA and FQGNSA.